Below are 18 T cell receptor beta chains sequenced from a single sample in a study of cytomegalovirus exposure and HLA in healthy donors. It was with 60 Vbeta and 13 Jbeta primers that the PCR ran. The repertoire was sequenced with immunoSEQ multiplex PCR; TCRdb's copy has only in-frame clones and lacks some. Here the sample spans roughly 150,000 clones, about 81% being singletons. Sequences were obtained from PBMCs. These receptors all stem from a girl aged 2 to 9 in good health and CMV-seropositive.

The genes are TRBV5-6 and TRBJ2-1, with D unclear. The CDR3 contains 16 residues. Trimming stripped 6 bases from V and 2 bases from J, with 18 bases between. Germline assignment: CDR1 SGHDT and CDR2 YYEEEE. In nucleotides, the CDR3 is TGTGCCAGCACCCCAACTCCACTCTTTGCCTACAATGAGCAGTTCTTC. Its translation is CASTPTPLFAYNEQFF.

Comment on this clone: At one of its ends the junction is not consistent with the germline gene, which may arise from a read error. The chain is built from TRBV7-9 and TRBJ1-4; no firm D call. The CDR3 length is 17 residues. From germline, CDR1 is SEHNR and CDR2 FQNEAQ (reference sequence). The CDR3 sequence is CSSSYHWLRSGNEKLFF. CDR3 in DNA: TGTTCCAGCAGCTACCACTGGCTGAGGAGCGGTAATGAAAAACTGTTTTTT.

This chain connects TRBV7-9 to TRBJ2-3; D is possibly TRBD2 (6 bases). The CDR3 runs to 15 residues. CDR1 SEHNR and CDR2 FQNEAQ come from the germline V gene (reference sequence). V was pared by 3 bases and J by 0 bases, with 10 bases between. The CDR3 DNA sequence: TGTGCCAGCAGCTTCTGGGGGGAGAGCACAGATACGCAGTATTTT. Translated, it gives CASSFWGESTDTQYF.

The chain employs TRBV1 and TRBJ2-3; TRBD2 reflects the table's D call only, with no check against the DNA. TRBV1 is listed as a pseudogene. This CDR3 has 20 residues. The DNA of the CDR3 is TGCACCAGCAGCCAAGGAGGGGTAAAGGGACTAGCGGATTTCACAGATACGCAGTATTTT. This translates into CTSSQGGVKGLADFTDTQYF.

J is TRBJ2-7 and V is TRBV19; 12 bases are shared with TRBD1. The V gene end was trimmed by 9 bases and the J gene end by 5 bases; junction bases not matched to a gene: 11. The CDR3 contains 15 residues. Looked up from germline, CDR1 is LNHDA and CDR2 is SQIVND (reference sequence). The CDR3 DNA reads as TGTGCCAGCCTTCCGGGACAGGGGGCGGACGACGAGCAGTACTTC. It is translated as CASLPGQGADDEQYF.

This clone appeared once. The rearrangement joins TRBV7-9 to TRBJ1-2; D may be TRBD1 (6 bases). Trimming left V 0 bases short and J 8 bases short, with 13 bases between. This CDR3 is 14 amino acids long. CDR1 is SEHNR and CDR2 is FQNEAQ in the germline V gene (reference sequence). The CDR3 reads CASSLAETGYGYTF. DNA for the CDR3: TGTGCCAGCAGCTTAGCCGAAACAGGGTACGGCTACACCTTC.

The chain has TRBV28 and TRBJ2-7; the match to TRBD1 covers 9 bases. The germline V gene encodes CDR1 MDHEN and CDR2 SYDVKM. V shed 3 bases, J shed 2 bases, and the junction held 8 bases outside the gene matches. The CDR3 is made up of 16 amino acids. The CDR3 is CASSFPRDRAAYEQYF. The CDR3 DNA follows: TGTGCCAGCAGTTTTCCCCGGGACAGGGCGGCCTACGAGCAGTACTTC.

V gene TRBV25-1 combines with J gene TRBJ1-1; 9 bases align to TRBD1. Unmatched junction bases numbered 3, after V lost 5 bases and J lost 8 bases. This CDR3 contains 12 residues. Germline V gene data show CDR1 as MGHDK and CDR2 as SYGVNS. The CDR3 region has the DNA TGTGCCAGCAGTTACGGACAGGGGGAAGCTTTCTTT. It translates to CASSYGQGEAFF. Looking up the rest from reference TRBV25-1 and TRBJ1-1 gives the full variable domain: EADIYQTPRYLVIGTGKKITLECSQTMGHDKMYWYQQDPGMELHLIHYSYGVNSTEKGDLSSESTVSRIRTEHFPLTLESARPSHTSQYLCASSYGQGEAFFGQGTRLTVV.

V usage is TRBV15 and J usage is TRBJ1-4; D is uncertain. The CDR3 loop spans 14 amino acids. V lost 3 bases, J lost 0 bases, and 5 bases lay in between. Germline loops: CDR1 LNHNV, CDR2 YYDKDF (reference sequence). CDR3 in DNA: TGTGCCACCAGCAGGACAACAACTAATGAAAAACTGTTTTTT. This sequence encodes CATSRTTTNEKLFF.

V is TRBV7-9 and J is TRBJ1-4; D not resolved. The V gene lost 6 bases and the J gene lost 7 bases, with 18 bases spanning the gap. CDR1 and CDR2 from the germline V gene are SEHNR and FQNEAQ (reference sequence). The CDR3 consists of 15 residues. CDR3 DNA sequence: TGTGCCAGCAGTTACGAGGGTACAGAGGGTGAAAAACTGTTTTTT. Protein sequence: CASSYEGTEGEKLFF. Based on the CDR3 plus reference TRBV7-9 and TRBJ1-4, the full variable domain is DTGVSQNPRHKITKRGQNVTFRCDPISEHNRLYWYRQTLGQGPEFLTYFQNEAQLEKSRLLSDRFSAERPKGSFSTLEIQRTEQGDSAMYLCASSYEGTEGEKLFFGSGTQLSVL.

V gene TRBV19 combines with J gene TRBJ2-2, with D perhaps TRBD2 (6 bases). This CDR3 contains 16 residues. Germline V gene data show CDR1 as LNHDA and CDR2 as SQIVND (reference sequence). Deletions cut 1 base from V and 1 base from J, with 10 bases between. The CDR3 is CASSIVWGENTGELFF. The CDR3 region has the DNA TGTGCCAGTAGTATAGTTTGGGGGGAGAACACCGGGGAGCTGTTTTTT.

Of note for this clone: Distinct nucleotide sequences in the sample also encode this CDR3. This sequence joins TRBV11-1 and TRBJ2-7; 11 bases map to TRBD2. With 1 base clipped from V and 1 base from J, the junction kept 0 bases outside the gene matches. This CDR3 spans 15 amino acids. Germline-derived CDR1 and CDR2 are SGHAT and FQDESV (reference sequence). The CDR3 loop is CASSLGTSGSYEQYF. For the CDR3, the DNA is TGTGCCAGCAGCTTAGGGACTAGCGGGTCCTACGAGCAGTACTTC.

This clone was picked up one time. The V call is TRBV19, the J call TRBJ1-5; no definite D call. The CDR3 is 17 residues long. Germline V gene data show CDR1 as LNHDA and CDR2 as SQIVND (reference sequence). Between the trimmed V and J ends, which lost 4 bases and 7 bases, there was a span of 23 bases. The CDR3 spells CASSKWRGSSVIQPQHF. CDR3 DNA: TGTGCCAGTAGTAAATGGCGCGGATCCTCCGTGATCCAGCCCCAGCATTTT. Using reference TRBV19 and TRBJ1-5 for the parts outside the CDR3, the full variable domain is DGGITQSPKYLFRKEGQNVTLSCEQNLNHDAMYWYRQDPGQGLRLIYYSQIVNDFQKGDIAEGYSVSREKKESFPLTVTSAQKNPTAFYLCASSKWRGSSVIQPQHFGDGTRLSIL.

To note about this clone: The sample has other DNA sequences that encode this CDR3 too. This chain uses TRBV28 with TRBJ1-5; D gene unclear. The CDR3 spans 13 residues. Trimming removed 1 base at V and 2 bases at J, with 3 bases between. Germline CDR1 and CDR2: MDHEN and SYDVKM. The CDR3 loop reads CASSLSGNQPQHF. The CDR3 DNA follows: TGTGCCAGCAGTTTATCAGGCAATCAGCCCCAGCATTTT.

Here the CDR3 DNA reads TGTGCCAGCAGCATACAGGGGGCGCTCTCCTACGAGCAGTACTTC. Translating it yields CASSIQGALSYEQYF. The chain joins TRBV13 to TRBJ2-7, with TRBD1 matching over 9 bases. The junction had 5 bases not matched to a gene; V was cut back by 5 bases and J by 0 bases. This CDR3 has 15 residues. From germline, CDR1 is PRHDT and CDR2 FYEKMQ (reference sequence).

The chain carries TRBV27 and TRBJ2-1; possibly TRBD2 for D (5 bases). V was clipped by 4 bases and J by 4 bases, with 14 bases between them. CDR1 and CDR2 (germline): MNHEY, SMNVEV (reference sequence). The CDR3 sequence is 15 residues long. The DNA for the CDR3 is TGTGCCAGCAGTTCACAGACTACAAGGTACAATGAGCAGTTCTTC. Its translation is CASSSQTTRYNEQFF.

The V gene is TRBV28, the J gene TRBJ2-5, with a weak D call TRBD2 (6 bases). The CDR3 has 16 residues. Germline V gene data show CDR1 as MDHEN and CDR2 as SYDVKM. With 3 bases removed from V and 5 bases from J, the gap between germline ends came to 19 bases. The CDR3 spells CASSLGGSGRRETQYF. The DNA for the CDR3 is TGTGCCAGCAGTTTGGGTGGAAGCGGGCGAAGGGAGACCCAGTACTTC.

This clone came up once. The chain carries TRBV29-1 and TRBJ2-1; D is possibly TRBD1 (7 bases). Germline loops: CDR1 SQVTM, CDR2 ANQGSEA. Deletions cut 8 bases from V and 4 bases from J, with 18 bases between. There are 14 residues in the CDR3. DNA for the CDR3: TGCAGCACCCCGGAGGGGGCCCCATACAATGAGCAGTTCTTC. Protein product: CSTPEGAPYNEQFF.